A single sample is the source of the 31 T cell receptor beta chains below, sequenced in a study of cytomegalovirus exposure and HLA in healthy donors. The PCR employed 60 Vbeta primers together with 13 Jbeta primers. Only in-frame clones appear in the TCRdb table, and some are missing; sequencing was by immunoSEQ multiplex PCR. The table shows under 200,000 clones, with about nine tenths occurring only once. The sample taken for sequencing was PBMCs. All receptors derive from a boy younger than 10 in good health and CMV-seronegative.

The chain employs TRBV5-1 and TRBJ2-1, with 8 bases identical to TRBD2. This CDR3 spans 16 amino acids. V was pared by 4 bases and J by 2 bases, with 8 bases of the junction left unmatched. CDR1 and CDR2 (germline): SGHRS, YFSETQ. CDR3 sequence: CASSTPRSGTYNEQFF. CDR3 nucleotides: TGCGCCAGCAGCACTCCTCGTAGCGGGACCTACAATGAGCAGTTCTTC.

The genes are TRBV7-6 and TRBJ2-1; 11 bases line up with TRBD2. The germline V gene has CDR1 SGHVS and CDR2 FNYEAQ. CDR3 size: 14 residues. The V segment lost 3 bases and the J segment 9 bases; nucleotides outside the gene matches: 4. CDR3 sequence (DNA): TGTGCCAGCAGCTTGGCTAGCGGGAGGAGTGAGCAGTTCTTC. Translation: CASSLASGRSEQFF.

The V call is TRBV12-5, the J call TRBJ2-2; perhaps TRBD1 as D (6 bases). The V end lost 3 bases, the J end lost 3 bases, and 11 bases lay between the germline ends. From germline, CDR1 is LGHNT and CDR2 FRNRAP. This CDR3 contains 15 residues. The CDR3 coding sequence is TGTGCTAGTGGTTTTAATCAGGGGTACACCGGGGAGCTGTTTTTT. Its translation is CASGFNQGYTGELFF.

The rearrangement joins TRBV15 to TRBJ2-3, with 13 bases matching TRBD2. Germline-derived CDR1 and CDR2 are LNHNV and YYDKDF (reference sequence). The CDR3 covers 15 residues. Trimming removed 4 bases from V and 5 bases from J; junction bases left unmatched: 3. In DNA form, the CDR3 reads TGTGCCACCAGCAACCGGACTAGCGGGAGAGATACGCAGTATTTT. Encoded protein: CATSNRTSGRDTQYF.

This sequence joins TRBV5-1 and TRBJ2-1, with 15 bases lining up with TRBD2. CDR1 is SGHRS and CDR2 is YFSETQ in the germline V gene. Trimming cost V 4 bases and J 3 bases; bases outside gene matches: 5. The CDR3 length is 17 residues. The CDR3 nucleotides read TGCGCCAGCAGCACTGGACTAGCGGGGGGGAACTACAATGAGCAGTTCTTC. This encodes CASSTGLAGGNYNEQFF.

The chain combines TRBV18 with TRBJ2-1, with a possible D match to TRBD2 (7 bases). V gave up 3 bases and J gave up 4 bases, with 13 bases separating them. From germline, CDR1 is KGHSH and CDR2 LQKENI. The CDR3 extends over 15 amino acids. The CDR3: CASSPISGTYNEQFF. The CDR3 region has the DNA TGTGCCAGCTCACCCATCAGCGGGACATACAATGAGCAGTTCTTC.

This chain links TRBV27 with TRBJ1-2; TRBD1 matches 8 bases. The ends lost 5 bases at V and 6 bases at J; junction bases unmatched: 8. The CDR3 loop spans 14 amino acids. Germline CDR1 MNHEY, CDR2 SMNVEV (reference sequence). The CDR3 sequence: CASSPSPGGNGYTF. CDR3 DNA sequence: TGTGCCAGCAGTCCCTCACCAGGGGGCAATGGCTACACCTTC.

CDR3 region: CASSLFPGGHYEQYF. CDR3 bases: TGTGCCAGCAGTTTATTCCCTGGCGGACACTACGAGCAGTACTTC. The J gene is TRBJ2-5, the V gene TRBV27; D might be TRBD1 (5 bases). The J call may be in error: the DNA end matches TRBJ2-7 better. The CDR3 sequence is 15 residues long. Germline V gene sequence: CDR1 MNHEY, CDR2 SMNVEV (reference sequence).

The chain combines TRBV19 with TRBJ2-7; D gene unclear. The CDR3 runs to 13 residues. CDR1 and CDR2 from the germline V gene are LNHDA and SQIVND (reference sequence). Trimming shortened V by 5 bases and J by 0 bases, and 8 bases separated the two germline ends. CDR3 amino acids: CASSAKSSYEQYF. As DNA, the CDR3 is TGTGCCAGTAGTGCTAAGAGCTCCTACGAGCAGTACTTC. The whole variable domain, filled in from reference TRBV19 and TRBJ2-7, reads DGGITQSPKYLFRKEGQNVTLSCEQNLNHDAMYWYRQDPGQGLRLIYYSQIVNDFQKGDIAEGYSVSREKKESFPLTVTSAQKNPTAFYLCASSAKSSYEQYFGPGTRLTVT.

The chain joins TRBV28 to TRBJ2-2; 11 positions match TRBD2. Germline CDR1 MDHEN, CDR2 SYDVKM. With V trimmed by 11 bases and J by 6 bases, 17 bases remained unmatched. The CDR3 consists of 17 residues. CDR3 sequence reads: CAGGPEGLAGGSGELFF. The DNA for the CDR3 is TGTGCCGGCGGCCCCGAGGGGCTAGCGGGGGGTTCCGGGGAGCTGTTTTTT.

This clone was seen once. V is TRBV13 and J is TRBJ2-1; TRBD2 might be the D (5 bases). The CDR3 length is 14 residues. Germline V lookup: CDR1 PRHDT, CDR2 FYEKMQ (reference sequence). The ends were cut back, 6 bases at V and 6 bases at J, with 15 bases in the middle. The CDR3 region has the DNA TGTGCCAGCAGGCCCTACACTAGACTCAATGAGCAGTTCTTC. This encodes CASRPYTRLNEQFF.

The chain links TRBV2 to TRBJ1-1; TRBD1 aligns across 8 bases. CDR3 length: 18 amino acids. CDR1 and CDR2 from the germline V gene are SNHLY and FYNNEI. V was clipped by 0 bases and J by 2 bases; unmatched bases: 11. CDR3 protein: CASSEALKDRVDNTEAFF. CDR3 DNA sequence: TGTGCCAGCAGTGAAGCGCTTAAGGACAGGGTCGATAACACTGAAGCTTTCTTT. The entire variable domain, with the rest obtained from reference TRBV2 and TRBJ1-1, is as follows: EPEVTQTPSHQVTQMGQEVILRCVPISNHLYFYWYRQILGQKVEFLVSFYNNEISEKSEIFDDQFSVERPDGSNFTLKIRSTKLEDSAMYFCASSEALKDRVDNTEAFFGQGTRLTVV.

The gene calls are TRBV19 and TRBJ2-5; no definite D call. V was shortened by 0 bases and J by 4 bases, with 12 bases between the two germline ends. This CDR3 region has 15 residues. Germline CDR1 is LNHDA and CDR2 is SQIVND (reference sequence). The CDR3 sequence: CASSIDLVARETQYF. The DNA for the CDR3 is TGTGCCAGTAGTATAGATCTTGTAGCACGAGAGACCCAGTACTTC.

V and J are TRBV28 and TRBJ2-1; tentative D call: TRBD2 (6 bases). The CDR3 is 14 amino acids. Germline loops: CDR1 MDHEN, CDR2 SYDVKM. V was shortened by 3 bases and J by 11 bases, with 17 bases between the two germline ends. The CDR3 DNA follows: TGTGCCAGCAGTTTTAGGTCGGGGGATACAAAGCAGTTCTTC. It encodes CASSFRSGDTKQFF.

CDR3 sequence (DNA): TGCGCCAGCAGTGATTCGGGGGGAGGGGAGACCCAGTACTTC. Translating gives CASSDSGGGETQYF. The rearrangement joins TRBV10-1 to TRBJ2-5; 7 bases map to TRBD2. Germline V gene sequence: CDR1 WNHNN, CDR2 SYGVQD (reference sequence). The trim removed 3 bases at V and 5 bases at J, leaving 6 bases unmatched. This CDR3 spans 14 amino acids.

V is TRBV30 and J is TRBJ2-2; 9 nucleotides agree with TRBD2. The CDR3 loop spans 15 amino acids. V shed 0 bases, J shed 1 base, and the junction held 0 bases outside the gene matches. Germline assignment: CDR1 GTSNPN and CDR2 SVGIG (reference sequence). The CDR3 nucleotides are TGTGCCTGGAGTGTACTAGCGGGGAACACCGGGGAGCTGTTTTTT. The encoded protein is CAWSVLAGNTGELFF.

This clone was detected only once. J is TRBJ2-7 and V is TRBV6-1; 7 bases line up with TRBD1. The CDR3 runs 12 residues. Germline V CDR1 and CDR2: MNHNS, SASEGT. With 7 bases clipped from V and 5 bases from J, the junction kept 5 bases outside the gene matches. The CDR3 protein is CASTRQGDEQYF. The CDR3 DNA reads TGTGCCAGCACGCGACAGGGAGACGAGCAGTACTTC.

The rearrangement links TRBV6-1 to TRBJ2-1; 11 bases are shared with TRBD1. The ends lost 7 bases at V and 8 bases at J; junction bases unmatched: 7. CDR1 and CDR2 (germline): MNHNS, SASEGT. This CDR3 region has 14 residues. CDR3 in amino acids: CASMWTGGSYEQFF. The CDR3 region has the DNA TGTGCCAGCATGTGGACAGGGGGCTCTTATGAGCAGTTCTTC.

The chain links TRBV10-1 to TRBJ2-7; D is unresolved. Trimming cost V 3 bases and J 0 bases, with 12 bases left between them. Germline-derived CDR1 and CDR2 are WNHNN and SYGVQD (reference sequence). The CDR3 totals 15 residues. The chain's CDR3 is CASSDLAAYSYEQYF. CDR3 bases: TGCGCCAGCAGTGACTTGGCGGCTTACTCCTACGAGCAGTACTTC.

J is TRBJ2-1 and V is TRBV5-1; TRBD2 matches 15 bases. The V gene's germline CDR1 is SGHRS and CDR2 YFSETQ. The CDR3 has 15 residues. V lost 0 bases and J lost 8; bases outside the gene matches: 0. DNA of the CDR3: TGCGCCAGCAGCTTGGGGACTAGCGGGGGGGATGAGCAGTTCTTC. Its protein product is CASSLGTSGGDEQFF.

The DNA for the CDR3 is TGCGCCAGCAGCTTGTTCGAGGGGGCATTTTACGAGCAGTACTTC. Translating gives CASSLFEGAFYEQYF. V is TRBV5-1 and J is TRBJ2-7; 7 bases line up with TRBD1. The germline gives CDR1 SGHRS, CDR2 YFSETQ. V dropped 1 base and J dropped 4; count of bases not matched to a gene: 8. The CDR3 sequence is 15 residues long.

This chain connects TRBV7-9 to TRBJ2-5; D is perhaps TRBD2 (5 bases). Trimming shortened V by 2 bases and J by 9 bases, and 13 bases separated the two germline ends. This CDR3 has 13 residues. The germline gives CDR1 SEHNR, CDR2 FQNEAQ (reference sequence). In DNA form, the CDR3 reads TGTGCCAGCAGCTTACGGGCGGGTGATGCCCAGTACTTC. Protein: CASSLRAGDAQYF.

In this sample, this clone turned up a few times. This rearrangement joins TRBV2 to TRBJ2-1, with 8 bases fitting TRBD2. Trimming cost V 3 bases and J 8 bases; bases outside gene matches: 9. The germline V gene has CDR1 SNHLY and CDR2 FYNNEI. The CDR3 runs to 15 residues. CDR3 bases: TGTGCCAGCAGTGATGGAGCGGGAGTTAAGTATGAGCAGTTCTTC. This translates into CASSDGAGVKYEQFF.

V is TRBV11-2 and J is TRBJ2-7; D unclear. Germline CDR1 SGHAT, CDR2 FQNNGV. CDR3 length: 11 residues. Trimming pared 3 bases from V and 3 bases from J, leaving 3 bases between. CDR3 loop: CASSFHYEQYF. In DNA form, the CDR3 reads TGTGCCAGCAGCTTCCACTACGAGCAGTACTTC.

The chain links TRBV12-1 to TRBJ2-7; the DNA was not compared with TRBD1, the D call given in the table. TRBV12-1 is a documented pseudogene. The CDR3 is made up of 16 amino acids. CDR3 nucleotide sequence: TGTGCCAGCAGCTTTGCGGGGCCAAGTTTCTCCTACGAGCAGTACTTC. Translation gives CASSFAGPSFSYEQYF.

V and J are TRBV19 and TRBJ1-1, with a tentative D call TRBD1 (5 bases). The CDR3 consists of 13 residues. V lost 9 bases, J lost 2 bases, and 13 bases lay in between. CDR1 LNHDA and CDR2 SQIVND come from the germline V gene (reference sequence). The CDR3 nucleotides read TGTGCCAGCACCCCGGACATTAACACTGAAGCTTTCTTT. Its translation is CASTPDINTEAFF.

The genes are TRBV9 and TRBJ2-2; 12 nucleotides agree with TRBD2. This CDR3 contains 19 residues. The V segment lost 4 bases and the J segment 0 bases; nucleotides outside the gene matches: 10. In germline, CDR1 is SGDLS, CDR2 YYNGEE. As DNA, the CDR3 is TGTGCCAGCAGCTCGGACATCCGACTAGCGGGAGCGAACACCGGGGAGCTGTTTTTT. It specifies CASSSDIRLAGANTGELFF. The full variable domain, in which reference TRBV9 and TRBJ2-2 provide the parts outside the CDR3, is DSGVTQTPKHLITATGQRVTLRCSPRSGDLSVYWYQQSLDQGLQFLIQYYNGEERAKGNILERFSAQQFPDLHSELNLSSLELGDSALYFCASSSDIRLAGANTGELFFGEGSRLTVL.

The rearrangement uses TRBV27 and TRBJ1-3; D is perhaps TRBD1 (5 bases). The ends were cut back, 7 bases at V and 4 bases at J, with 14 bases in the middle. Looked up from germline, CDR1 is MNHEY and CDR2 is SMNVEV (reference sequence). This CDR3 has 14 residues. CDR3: CASMGVRGGNTIYF. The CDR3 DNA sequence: TGTGCCAGCATGGGAGTTCGGGGGGGAAACACCATATATTTT.

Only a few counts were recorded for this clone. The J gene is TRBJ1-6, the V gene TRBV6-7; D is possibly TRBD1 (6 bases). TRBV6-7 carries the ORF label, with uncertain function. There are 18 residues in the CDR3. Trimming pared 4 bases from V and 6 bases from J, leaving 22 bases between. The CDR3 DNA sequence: TGTGCCAGCAGTTGTACCAACTATTGGACAGACCGTAATTCACCCCTCCACTTT. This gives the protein CASSCTNYWTDRNSPLHF.

CDR3 in amino acids: CASSQELAGGSFSYEQYF. DNA for the CDR3: TGCGCCAGCAGCCAAGAACTAGCGGGGGGTAGCTTTTCCTACGAGCAGTACTTC. The J gene is TRBJ2-7, the V gene TRBV4-1; 12 nucleotides line up with TRBD2. J lost 1 base, V lost 0 bases, and 7 bases had no gene match. The CDR3 has 18 amino acids. Germline V gene lookup returns CDR1 MGHRA and CDR2 YSYEKL.

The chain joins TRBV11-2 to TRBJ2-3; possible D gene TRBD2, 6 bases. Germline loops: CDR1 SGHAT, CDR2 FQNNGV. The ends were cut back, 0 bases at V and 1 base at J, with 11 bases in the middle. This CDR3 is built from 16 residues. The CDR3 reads CASSLDRETRTDTQYF. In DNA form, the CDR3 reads TGTGCCAGCAGCTTAGACCGGGAGACCCGCACAGATACGCAGTATTTT.